Detailed here is one TCR beta chain. The record originates from a study of blood T cells in healthy people across ages. Primed by a sample-barcoded 5' primer and a J-beta primer mix, a second PCR proceeded for about 7 to 12 cycles. TCRdb analysed the 5' RACE reads with MiXCR anew, one entry per CDR3 protein. This table has fewer than 750,000 distinct CDR3 sequences, around 50% appearing once. The CDR3 runs 15 residues. V was shortened by 5 bases and J by 3 bases, with 16 bases between the two germline ends. In germline, CDR1 is SGHTA, CDR2 FQGNSA. This receptor was identified in a man aged 80 or over in good health. This chain uses TRBV7-2 with TRBJ1-1; possibly TRBD1 for D (5 bases). Input material: blood. The CDR3 region is CASSPGPGSDTEAFF. The CDR3 DNA is TGTGCCAGCAGCCCGGGGCCAGGGTCGGACACTGAAGCTTTCTTT. Together with reference TRBV7-2 and TRBJ1-1, the CDR3 gives the full variable domain: GAGVSQSPSNKVTEKGKDVELRCDPISGHTALYWYRQSLGQGLEFLIYFQGNSAPDKSGLPSDRFSAERTGGSVSTLTIQRTQQEDSAVYLCASSPGPGSDTEAFFGQGTRLTVV.